This entry describes one T cell receptor (beta chain). No antigen is known for it. Qualities for individual bases were not recorded, and no much larger clone is one base off. Including cysteine and phenylalanine, the CDR3 has 17 amino acids. Kept here is only the CDR3 DNA, which spans 51 bases and is read in frame from base 1. In the germline V gene, CDR1 corresponds to MGHDK and CDR2 to SYGVNS. The library was built by means of PCR. TCRdb names Illumina HiSeq 2500 as the instrument used. To reduce PCR and sequencing biases, unique molecular identifiers were built into the TCR beta cDNA libraries. Per 1 to 10 million input T cells, approximately 500,000 cDNA molecules were obtained, such that each molecule approximated one T cell. The same protocol used for the earlier healthy control dataset was applied to prepare and sequence the patient libraries. Within a given batch, samples were prepared together, multiplexed and sequenced on the same HiSeq lane. In the source study's methods: MIGEC was used to process the raw barcoded reads, and molecular identifier groups with only a single read were discarded before consensus assembly and CDR3 extraction. Clonotype tables were post-analysed with VDJtools, and diversity was normalized by down-sampling all datasets to the smallest sample size. Repertoire overlap clustering matched CDR3 amino acid but not nucleotide sequences to correct batch-related cross-sample contamination. TCRdb reprocessing: public reads trimmed at Q25 with fastp, clones called with MiXCR, in-frame beta chains kept. Each CDR3 protein gets just one entry, which takes the most common genes and DNA from the rows behind it. The V and J calls, along with clone size, are taken from TCRdb and not from the paper's own processing. The sample contains around 770,000 distinct CDR3 sequences, just over 45% of them found a single time. The ten largest clonotypes hold just under 5% of the sample.

This sample was included in a study of post-analysis software for immune sequencing data (dated by TCRdb to the mid-2010s). As for the study more broadly: Recorded disease courses included relapsing-remitting, secondary progressive and progressive-relapsing multiple sclerosis, with some patients lacking subtype annotation. The multiple sclerosis patient repertoires were compared with 11 previously published healthy control repertoires from donors aged roughly 6 to 27 years. A subset of samples was prepared in parallel using single-end sample barcoding, then pooled and co-amplified after Illumina adapter ligation. Study-wide findings and limitations: Significantly higher frequencies in patients than in controls were found for a handful of TRBV segments, including TRBV5-6, TRBV5-1 and TRBV20-1. The multiple sclerosis patient group was slightly younger than the control group. Multiple sclerosis patients had significantly lower normalized Chao1 diversity than controls, a result that suggests substantial peripheral T-cell clonal expansion. Direct clustering with F measure revealed strong co-clustering of samples prepared in the same batch, which led to a batch-effect correction.

To demonstrate the VDJtools post-analysis software, TCR beta repertoires were profiled from the peripheral blood of more than 10 young patients with multiple sclerosis. Multiple sclerosis patients were children and adolescents aged 6 to 15 years. The receptor was isolated from a girl between 10 and 17 years old with multiple sclerosis. The rearrangement combines TRBV25-1 with TRBJ2-1; the D call could be TRBD1 or TRBD2, with each sharing 5 bases. The end of the DNA aligns better with TRBJ2-7, so the J call may be wrong. The specimen sequenced was blood. The DNA sequence is TGTGCCAGCAGTGGAAACAGGCGTTCTAGCTCCTACAATGAGCAGTACTTC. Translation gives CASSGNRRSSSYNEQYF.